The 8 T cell receptor beta chains reported below all come from one sample, sequenced in a study of blood T cell repertoires in COVID-19. Clones were sequenced by immunoSEQ multiplex PCR, and TCRdb holds only the in-frame ones, with some missing. The sample shows about 190,000 clones, around 91% of them seen only once. The sample consisted of peripheral blood. Receptors were obtained from a man aged 50-59 years with acute or convalescent COVID-19.

The V call is TRBV28, the J call TRBJ2-7, with TRBD1 matching 7 bases. Losses at the gene ends were 4 bases for V and 2 bases for J; bases not matched to a gene: 2. Per the germline V gene, CDR1 is MDHEN and CDR2 is SYDVKM. The CDR3 has 13 amino acids. CDR3 residues: CASSSGQTYEQYF. In DNA form, the CDR3 reads TGTGCCAGCAGTTCGGGACAGACCTACGAGCAGTACTTC.

This chain uses TRBV6-1 with TRBJ1-2; 8 bases are shared with TRBD1. The V and J ends lost 2 bases and 8 bases, in that order; junction bases with no gene match: 4. Germline V gene data show CDR1 as MNHNS and CDR2 as SASEGT. CDR3 length equals 13 residues. Written as DNA, the CDR3 is TGTGCCAGCAGTGAACCAGGGGGCAGAGGCTACACCTTC. Translating gives CASSEPGGRGYTF.

The CDR3 loop is CASSQLLAGGLNEQFF. In DNA, the CDR3 is TGCGCCAGCAGCCAACTACTAGCGGGGGGACTCAATGAGCAGTTCTTC. The chain recombines TRBV4-3 with TRBJ2-1, with TRBD2 matching 12 bases. The V gene's germline CDR1 is LGHNA and CDR2 YSLEER. The junction had 5 bases not matched to a gene; V was cut back by 2 bases and J by 6 bases. The length of the CDR3 is 16 residues.

The chain recombines TRBV6-2 or TRBV6-3 with TRBJ1-5, with TRBD1 identical over 9 bases. The V gene's germline CDR1 is MNHEY and CDR2 SVGEGT. The CDR3 consists of 17 residues. With 4 bases clipped from V and 2 bases from J, the junction kept 9 bases outside the gene matches. The CDR3 protein is CASSSPGQGWRNQPQHF. Written as DNA, the CDR3 is TGTGCCAGCAGTTCCCCCGGACAGGGGTGGCGCAATCAGCCCCAGCATTTT.

This chain connects TRBV28 to TRBJ2-5, with 10 bases that match TRBD1. CDR1 is MDHEN and CDR2 is SYDVKM in the germline V gene. The V gene end was trimmed by 6 bases and the J gene end by 2 bases; junction bases not matched to a gene: 3. CDR3 size: 14 residues. The CDR3 loop is CASSDRGRQETQYF. In DNA, the CDR3 is TGTGCCAGCAGCGACAGGGGGCGGCAAGAGACCCAGTACTTC.

This CDR3 reads CASSYPGRGTEAFF. For the CDR3, the DNA is TGTGCCAGCAGTTATCCAGGGCGGGGCACTGAAGCTTTCTTT. This chain uses TRBV6-6 with TRBJ1-1; maybe TRBD1 (5 bases). In germline, CDR1 is MNHNY, CDR2 SVGAGI (reference sequence). Trimming took off 3 bases at V and 4 bases at J, with 12 bases between the two ends. The CDR3 loop spans 14 amino acids.

This chain links TRBV27 with TRBJ2-1; 10 bases line up with TRBD1. CDR3 length: 16 residues. J was trimmed by 4 bases and V by 5 bases; bases with no gene match: 8. Germline CDR1 is MNHEY and CDR2 is SMNVEV (reference sequence). This CDR3 is CASSRTGDRGYNEQFF. In nucleotides, the CDR3 is TGTGCCAGCAGTCGGACCGGGGACAGGGGATACAATGAGCAGTTCTTC.

This chain joins TRBV30 and TRBJ2-1; D is possibly TRBD2 (5 bases). V lost 5 bases to trimming and J lost 7 bases, with 9 bases between them. The CDR3 consists of 11 residues. The germline CDR1 and CDR2 sequences are GTSNPN and SVGIG (reference sequence). CDR3 loop: CAWGEGNEQFF. The CDR3 region has the DNA TGTGCCTGGGGCGAGGGAAATGAGCAGTTCTTC.